Shown below are 32 T cell receptor beta chains from a single sample sequenced in a study of cytomegalovirus exposure and HLA in healthy donors. PCR primers comprised 60 Vbeta and 13 Jbeta primers. Measured with immunoSEQ multiplex PCR; TCRdb has only the in-frame clones, and not every one. The profile shows 95,000 to 150,000 clones, approximately 87% of them singletons. Sequencing was performed on PBMCs. The receptors were gathered from a young man in good health and CMV-seropositive.

The chain uses TRBV11-1 and TRBJ1-5; tentative D call: TRBD1 (5 bases). CDR3 length: 14 residues. Trimming removed 5 bases at V and 3 bases at J, with 11 bases between. In germline, CDR1 is SGHAT, CDR2 FQDESV (reference sequence). The CDR3 nucleotides are TGTGCCAGCAGCCAGGAGGGGCTCAATCAGCCCCAGCATTTT. Translated, it gives CASSQEGLNQPQHF.

V is TRBV7-8 and J is TRBJ2-3; 8 nucleotides align to TRBD2. The CDR3 runs to 16 residues. V lost 2 bases to trimming and J lost 1 base; unmatched junction nucleotides: 5. The germline V gene has CDR1 SGHVS and CDR2 FQNEAQ. The CDR3 sequence: CASSLSGSGGTDTQYF. In DNA, the CDR3 is TGTGCCAGCAGCTTATCAGGTAGCGGGGGCACAGATACGCAGTATTTT.

The chain carries TRBV21-1 and TRBJ1-4. TRBV21-1 is a recognized pseudogene. There are 15 residues in the CDR3. CDR3: CASPREGASREKLFF. DNA for the CDR3: TGTGCCAGTCCAAGGGAGGGAGCCTCTAGGGAAAAACTGTTTTTT.

The rearrangement links TRBV5-4 to TRBJ2-7; TRBD1 matches 9 bases. CDR3 length equals 15 residues. J lost 5 bases, V lost 4 bases, and 10 bases had no gene match. Germline CDR1 reads SGHNT; CDR2 reads YYREEE (reference sequence). The CDR3 sequence is CASSRPGTGHDEQYF. In nucleotides, the CDR3 is TGTGCCAGCAGCCGCCCCGGGACAGGGCACGACGAGCAGTACTTC.

The chain is built from TRBV5-1 and TRBJ2-2; a weak D match, TRBD1 (6 bases). Between the trimmed V and J ends, which lost 1 base and 8 bases, there was a span of 15 bases. The CDR3 is 15 residues long. Looked up from germline, CDR1 is SGHRS and CDR2 is YFSETQ. The CDR3 coding sequence is TGCGCCAGCAGCTTGCCACAGGGAGCGTTTGGGGAGCTGTTTTTT. It specifies CASSLPQGAFGELFF.

The chain is built from TRBV30 and TRBJ2-7, with 9 bases identical to TRBD1. CDR1 GTSNPN and CDR2 SVGIG come from the germline V gene (reference sequence). With 2 bases clipped from V and 5 bases from J, the junction kept 7 bases outside the gene matches. This CDR3 spans 14 amino acids. The CDR3: CAWSRDRAPHEQYF. The CDR3 DNA reads TGTGCCTGGAGTAGGGACAGGGCCCCCCACGAGCAGTACTTC. The full variable domain, in which reference TRBV30 and TRBJ2-7 provide the parts outside the CDR3, is SQTIHQWPATLVQPVGSPLSLECTVEGTSNPNLYWYRQAAGRGLQLLFYSVGIGQISSEVPQNLSASRPQDRQFILSSKKLLLSDSGFYLCAWSRDRAPHEQYFGPGTRLTVT.

This clone was recorded only once. The chain is built from TRBV11-2 and TRBJ1-3, with D possibly matching TRBD1 (6 bases). Germline V gene sequence: CDR1 SGHAT, CDR2 FQNNGV. The CDR3 contains 16 residues. The germline V and J ends were trimmed by 1 base and 0 bases, with 10 bases remaining between them. Here the CDR3 reads CASSLVAGASGNTIYF. In DNA form, the CDR3 reads TGTGCCAGCAGCTTAGTTGCAGGGGCCTCTGGAAACACCATATATTTT.

Here the CDR3 reads CAWRGNDEKLFF. CDR3 nucleotides: TGTGCCTGGCGGGGGAACGATGAAAAACTGTTTTTT. The gene calls are TRBV30 and TRBJ1-4; TRBD1 is a possible D gene (5 bases). The CDR3 has 12 residues. The V end was cut by 5 bases, the J end by 6 bases, with 10 bases between. Germline V gene lookup returns CDR1 GTSNPN and CDR2 SVGIG (reference sequence).

This rearrangement joins TRBV6-5 to TRBJ2-5, with TRBD2 matching over 7 bases. The length of the CDR3 is 14 residues. Germline trimming cut 2 bases from V and 5 bases from J; bases unmatched to any gene: 5. From germline, CDR1 is MNHEY and CDR2 SVGAGI. The CDR3: CASSYGGAGETQYF. The CDR3 nucleotides read TGTGCCAGCAGTTACGGTGGAGCGGGGGAGACCCAGTACTTC.

The V call is TRBV15, the J call TRBJ1-5; D is undetermined. The CDR3 length is 15 residues. V dropped 8 bases and J dropped 0 bases, with 14 bases sitting between them. Germline V CDR1 and CDR2: LNHNV, YYDKDF (reference sequence). CDR3 DNA sequence: TGTGCCACCCTGCGGGTGGGGTATAGCAATCAGCCCCAGCATTTT. This gives the protein CATLRVGYSNQPQHF.

The chain is built from TRBV7-6 and TRBJ2-3; possibly TRBD1 for D (6 bases). The ends were cut back, 0 bases at V and 6 bases at J, with 13 bases in the middle. The germline CDR1 and CDR2 sequences are SGHVS and FNYEAQ. CDR3 size: 15 residues. The CDR3 nucleotides are TGTGCCAGCAGCTTAGCCCAGGGGCTGGCGGATACGCAGTATTTT. As protein: CASSLAQGLADTQYF. The full variable domain, in which reference TRBV7-6 and TRBJ2-3 provide the parts outside the CDR3, is GAGVSQSPRYKVTKRGQDVALRCDPISGHVSLYWYRQALGQGPEFLTYFNYEAQQDKSGLPNDRFSAERPEGSISTLTIQRTEQRDSAMYRCASSLAQGLADTQYFGPGTRLTVL.

The rearrangement uses TRBV30 and TRBJ2-7, with TRBD1 as a possible D gene (6 bases). The CDR3 loop spans 16 amino acids. V was trimmed by 2 bases and J by 0 bases, leaving 17 bases between them. In germline, CDR1 is GTSNPN, CDR2 SVGIG (reference sequence). CDR3 bases: TGTGCCTGGAGTATCCCAGGAGCAGGGGTCTCCTACGAGCAGTACTTC. Residues: CAWSIPGAGVSYEQYF.

CDR3 coding DNA: TGCGCCAGCAGTGGACAGACGAACACTGAAGCTTTCTTT. It codes for CASSGQTNTEAFF. V gene TRBV10-2 combines with J gene TRBJ1-1; possibly TRBD1 for D (5 bases). V was cut by 4 bases and J by 1 base, with 7 bases left in between. This CDR3 region has 13 residues. Looked up from germline, CDR1 is WSHSY and CDR2 is SAAADI.

V and J are TRBV10-2 and TRBJ1-5; TRBD1 aligns across 7 bases. Germline V gene lookup returns CDR1 WSHSY and CDR2 SAAADI. The junction had 4 bases not matched to a gene; V was cut back by 4 bases and J by 4 bases. The CDR3 has 14 amino acids. CDR3 sequence (DNA): TGCGCCAGCAGTGGGGACAGCCCGAATCAGCCCCAGCATTTT. It is translated as CASSGDSPNQPQHF.

The chain is built from TRBV7-2 and TRBJ2-2; 12 nucleotides match TRBD2. CDR1 and CDR2 (germline): SGHTA, FQGNSA. The CDR3 spans 17 residues. The V segment lost 3 bases and the J segment 5 bases; nucleotides outside the gene matches: 7. This CDR3 is CASSFPASGGGTGELFF. Here the CDR3 DNA reads TGTGCCAGCAGCTTCCCGGCTAGCGGGGGGGGTACCGGGGAGCTGTTTTTT.

The genes are TRBV11-2 and TRBJ2-2, with D unresolved. Trimming pared 0 bases from V and 0 bases from J, leaving 11 bases between. The CDR3 consists of 17 residues. Germline V gene sequence: CDR1 SGHAT, CDR2 FQNNGV. In nucleotides, the CDR3 is TGTGCCAGCAGCTTAGATGCCCGATACTCGAACACCGGGGAGCTGTTTTTT. Protein: CASSLDARYSNTGELFF. The whole variable domain, remainder taken from reference TRBV11-2 and TRBJ2-2, is EAGVAQSPRYKIIEKRQSVAFWCNPISGHATLYWYQQILGQGPKLLIQFQNNGVVDDSQLPKDRFSAERLKGVDSTLKIQPAKLEDSAVYLCASSLDARYSNTGELFFGEGSRLTVL.

The chain uses TRBV11-2 and TRBJ2-7; no clear D gene. The CDR3 has 12 residues. The V gene's germline CDR1 is SGHAT and CDR2 FQNNGV. V lost 3 bases, J lost 4 bases, and 7 bases lay in between. DNA of the CDR3: TGTGCCAGCAGCTTCCAAAATTACGAGCAGTACTTC. It codes for CASSFQNYEQYF.

This rearrangement joins TRBV2 to TRBJ1-2, with TRBD1 matching over 8 bases. This CDR3 is 17 amino acids long. V trimming: 6 bases; J trimming: 0 bases; junction bases outside the gene matches: 12. Germline-derived CDR1 and CDR2 are SNHLY and FYNNEI. CDR3 in DNA: TGTGCCAGCAGACTTGGACAGGGAGCCCAAGCTAACTATGGCTACACCTTC. It codes for CASRLGQGAQANYGYTF.

The sample holds one count of this clone. The rearrangement links TRBV30 to TRBJ1-2; D is undetermined. V was cut by 5 bases and J by 0 bases, with 10 bases left in between. The germline gives CDR1 GTSNPN, CDR2 SVGIG (reference sequence). This CDR3 is built from 13 residues. CDR3 loop: CAWLVRSNYGYTF. The CDR3 DNA is TGTGCCTGGTTGGTGAGATCTAACTATGGCTACACCTTC. Combining the CDR3 with reference TRBV30 and TRBJ1-2 gives the whole variable domain SQTIHQWPATLVQPVGSPLSLECTVEGTSNPNLYWYRQAAGRGLQLLFYSVGIGQISSEVPQNLSASRPQDRQFILSSKKLLLSDSGFYLCAWLVRSNYGYTFGSGTRLTVV.

The V gene is TRBV21-1, the J gene TRBJ1-1; the D call of TRBD1 is as the table states it, not checked on the DNA. TRBV21-1 is classified as a pseudogene. The length of the CDR3 is 14 residues. The CDR3, as DNA: TGTGCCAGCAGCCCACAGGGCCCCGGTATTGAAGCTTTCTTT. As protein: CASSPQGPGIEAFF.

The gene calls are TRBV6-1 and TRBJ1-4; D uncertain. Trimming shortened V by 6 bases and J by 0 bases, and 8 bases separated the two germline ends. The CDR3 has 14 amino acids. The germline V gene has CDR1 MNHNS and CDR2 SASEGT. The CDR3 protein is CASSTGATNEKLFF. In DNA form, the CDR3 reads TGTGCCAGCAGCACGGGAGCAACTAATGAAAAACTGTTTTTT.

The V gene is TRBV7-8, the J gene TRBJ1-1; TRBD1 matches 9 bases. CDR1 and CDR2 (germline): SGHVS, FQNEAQ. Trimming removed 5 bases from V and 5 bases from J; junction bases left unmatched: 6. This CDR3 comprises 14 residues. DNA for the CDR3: TGTGCCAGCAGCCTCGGGACAGGGAAAACTGAAGCTTTCTTT. Translating it yields CASSLGTGKTEAFF.

In this sample, this clone turned up once. The rearrangement joins TRBV12-1 to TRBJ2-1; the table's D call, TRBD2, has no DNA check behind it. TRBV12-1 is a known pseudogene. The CDR3 is 20 residues long. The CDR3 is CASSANSGGADRISYNEQFF. Here the CDR3 DNA reads TGTGCCAGCAGCGCAAATAGCGGGGGGGCCGATAGGATCTCCTACAATGAGCAGTTCTTC.

The chain recombines TRBV28 with TRBJ2-3; D may be TRBD1 (5 bases). The germline V and J ends were trimmed by 6 bases and 7 bases, with 14 bases remaining between them. The CDR3 is 13 amino acids. CDR1 and CDR2 (germline): MDHEN, SYDVKM. The CDR3 spells CASSKTGDHTQYF. Here the CDR3 DNA reads TGTGCCAGCAGCAAAACAGGAGACCATACGCAGTATTTT.

With respect to this clone: One end of the junction is discordant with germline, which a read error may explain. The V call is TRBV5-1, the J call TRBJ1-1, with unresolved D. Germline V gene data show CDR1 as SGHRS and CDR2 as YFSETQ. The CDR3 runs to 13 residues. For the CDR3, the DNA is TGCGCCGGCAGCTTGGTTCCCGACACTGAAGCTTTCTTT. Residues: CAGSLVPDTEAFF.

This chain links TRBV2 with TRBJ1-4; TRBD1 is a possible D gene (6 bases). V lost 6 bases and J lost 4, with 15 bases in between. The V gene's germline CDR1 is SNHLY and CDR2 FYNNEI. This CDR3 is built from 15 residues. The CDR3 DNA reads TGTGCCAGCAGAAAGAGGGGGGGGGATAATGAAAAACTGTTTTTT. It codes for CASRKRGGDNEKLFF. Combining the CDR3 with reference TRBV2 and TRBJ1-4 gives the whole variable domain EPEVTQTPSHQVTQMGQEVILRCVPISNHLYFYWYRQILGQKVEFLVSFYNNEISEKSEIFDDQFSVERPDGSNFTLKIRSTKLEDSAMYFCASRKRGGDNEKLFFGSGTQLSVL.

The genes are TRBV13 and TRBJ2-3; a possible D gene is TRBD2 (7 bases). The germline V and J ends were trimmed by 3 bases and 1 base, with 14 bases remaining between them. This CDR3 has 16 amino acids. Germline V gene data show CDR1 as PRHDT and CDR2 as FYEKMQ (reference sequence). CDR3 loop: CASSFYGGRGTDTQYF. The CDR3 coding sequence is TGTGCCAGCAGCTTTTACGGGGGGCGGGGCACAGATACGCAGTATTTT.

This clone has only one observation. The V and J genes are TRBV7-9 and TRBJ1-2, with D unclear. Trimming stripped 0 bases from V and 8 bases from J, with 16 bases between. Looked up from germline, CDR1 is SEHNR and CDR2 is FQNEAQ (reference sequence). This CDR3 region has 15 residues. CDR3 nucleotide sequence: TGTGCCAGCAGCTTAGCCTTAACGGGGATCGACGGCTACACCTTC. Translating it yields CASSLALTGIDGYTF.

The chain has TRBV10-3 and TRBJ1-5; TRBD1 matches at 8 bases. CDR3 length: 14 amino acids. After removal of 6 bases from V and 4 bases from J, the junction contained 5 bases not matched to a gene. Germline V gene sequence: CDR1 ENHRY, CDR2 SYGVKD. The DNA of the CDR3 is TGTGCCATCAGGCCCGGACAGGGAAATCAGCCCCAGCATTTT. Its translation is CAIRPGQGNQPQHF.

The count of this clone is one. The V call is TRBV4-1, the J call TRBJ2-3, with D tentatively TRBD2 (7 bases). The length of the CDR3 is 16 residues. Germline lookup yields CDR1 MGHRA and CDR2 YSYEKL. Deletions cut 4 bases from V and 5 bases from J, with 19 bases between. CDR3 sequence reads: CASSRLGGVVRDTQYF. The CDR3 DNA is TGCGCCAGCAGCCGTCTAGGGGGGGTGGTTAGAGATACGCAGTATTTT.

Points on this clone: Other DNA sequences from this sample encode an identical CDR3 as well. In DNA, the CDR3 is TGTGCCAGCACCCCATCACAGGCTTCCTACGAGCAGTACTTC. Amino acids: CASTPSQASYEQYF. The chain couples TRBV6-5 to TRBJ2-7; D is perhaps TRBD1 (5 bases). This CDR3 region has 14 residues. Germline CDR1 is MNHEY and CDR2 is SVGAGI. V gave up 7 bases and J gave up 1 base, with 14 bases separating them.

The J gene is TRBJ2-4, the V gene TRBV6-5; 10 nucleotides match TRBD2. The CDR3 is 14 amino acids. The V and J ends lost 5 bases and 6 bases, in that order; junction bases with no gene match: 4. The germline gives CDR1 MNHEY, CDR2 SVGAGI. CDR3 coding DNA: TGTGCCAGCAGTGAAAGCGGGGGGGCAAACATTCAGTACTTC. As protein: CASSESGGANIQYF.